One sample yielded the 20 T cell receptor beta chains listed below, sequenced in a study of T cell responses to AZD1222 COVID-19 vaccine. Sequencing was performed with immunoSEQ multiplex PCR; in TCRdb, only in-frame clones are kept and a portion is missing. The sample lists tens of thousands of clones; around 80% were seen once. The sequencing used peripheral blood, collected 28 days after the second AZD1222 dose. The receptors were gathered from an adult who received the AZD1222 COVID-19 vaccine.

This chain joins TRBV11-2 and TRBJ2-7; 11 bases map to TRBD2. The CDR3 covers 15 residues. Germline V gene sequence: CDR1 SGHAT, CDR2 FQNNGV. The V segment lost 0 bases and the J segment 3 bases; nucleotides outside the gene matches: 1. In DNA form, the CDR3 reads TGTGCCAGCAGCTTAGAAGGGACTAGCGGCTACGAGCAGTACTTC. This encodes CASSLEGTSGYEQYF.

The chain combines TRBV19 with TRBJ2-1; the D gene is possibly TRBD2 (6 bases). V dropped 3 bases and J dropped 9 bases, with 12 bases sitting between them. The CDR3 has 13 residues. CDR1 and CDR2 (germline): LNHDA, SQIVND (reference sequence). The CDR3 here is CASSIRGISEQFF. CDR3 sequence (DNA): TGTGCCAGTAGTATTCGGGGGATAAGTGAGCAGTTCTTC.

The gene calls are TRBV29-1 and TRBJ1-6, with a weak D call TRBD1 (6 bases). Trimming stripped 5 bases from V and 6 bases from J, with 11 bases between. This CDR3 contains 13 residues. Germline V gene lookup returns CDR1 SQVTM and CDR2 ANQGSEA. The CDR3 bases are TGCAGCGTTAGACAGGAGATTAATTCACCCCTCCACTTT. This translates into CSVRQEINSPLHF.

The chain recombines TRBV19 with TRBJ2-7, with D tentatively TRBD1 or TRBD2 (5 bases each). With 3 bases removed from V and 2 bases from J, the gap between germline ends came to 11 bases. CDR3 length: 14 residues. Germline CDR1 LNHDA, CDR2 SQIVND (reference sequence). CDR3 sequence: CASSIWDGAYEQYF. The CDR3 nucleotides are TGTGCCAGTAGTATTTGGGACGGAGCCTACGAGCAGTACTTC. The full variable domain, completed using reference TRBV19 and TRBJ2-7, is DGGITQSPKYLFRKEGQNVTLSCEQNLNHDAMYWYRQDPGQGLRLIYYSQIVNDFQKGDIAEGYSVSREKKESFPLTVTSAQKNPTAFYLCASSIWDGAYEQYFGPGTRLTVT.

This clone showed up just once. V usage is TRBV28 and J usage is TRBJ2-5, with TRBD1 matching 8 bases. Germline V gene lookup returns CDR1 MDHEN and CDR2 SYDVKM. The CDR3 sequence is 14 residues long. The ends lost 7 bases at V and 3 bases at J; junction bases unmatched: 7. CDR3 sequence reads: CASNRSDREETQYF. The CDR3 DNA sequence: TGTGCCAGCAACCGCTCGGACAGGGAAGAGACCCAGTACTTC.

The V call is TRBV3-1 (or the pseudogene TRBV3-2), the J call TRBJ2-3; D could derive from TRBD1 or TRBD2 (5 bases each). Germline values: CDR1 LGHDT, CDR2 YNNKEL (reference sequence). The CDR3 spans 13 residues. V was clipped by 5 bases and J by 6 bases, with 12 bases between them. The CDR3 spells CASSIRGADTQYF. The CDR3 DNA reads as TGTGCCAGCAGCATCCGAGGGGCCGATACGCAGTATTTT.

The chain combines TRBV28 with TRBJ1-5; tentative D call: TRBD1 (6 bases). The ends were cut back, 2 bases at V and 0 bases at J, with 14 bases in the middle. Germline V gene lookup returns CDR1 MDHEN and CDR2 SYDVKM. This CDR3 contains 17 residues. CDR3 bases: TGTGCCAGCAGTTTAAGGTCGGCAGGGGTTAGCAATCAGCCCCAGCATTTT. It is translated as CASSLRSAGVSNQPQHF.

There are a few counts of this clone. The gene calls are TRBV24-1 and TRBJ1-4; no definite D call. With 3 bases removed from V and 8 bases from J, the gap between germline ends came to 15 bases. CDR1 and CDR2 from the germline V gene are KGHDR and SFDVKD. The CDR3 is 15 amino acids. The CDR3 spells CATSDGGNRGEKLFF. For the CDR3, the DNA is TGTGCCACCAGTGATGGAGGGAACCGGGGAGAAAAACTGTTTTTT.

This rearrangement joins TRBV9 to TRBJ2-7; tentatively, D is TRBD2 (6 bases). Trimming removed 4 bases from V and 3 bases from J, with 14 bases in between. The CDR3 has 14 residues. Germline V gives CDR1 SGDLS, CDR2 YYNGEE. The CDR3 loop reads CASSFRESGYEQYF. The CDR3 DNA reads TGTGCCAGCAGCTTCCGGGAGTCGGGCTACGAGCAGTACTTC.

Only a few counts were recorded for this clone. V usage is TRBV6-5 and J usage is TRBJ1-2, with D perhaps TRBD1 (5 bases). V was cut by 6 bases and J by 1 base, with 15 bases left in between. Germline V gene sequence: CDR1 MNHEY, CDR2 SVGAGI. This CDR3 is 15 amino acids long. CDR3 protein: CASRSDRYFNYGYTF. CDR3 sequence (DNA): TGTGCCAGCAGATCAGACAGATATTTTAACTATGGCTACACCTTC.

This clone was observed a handful of times. This chain joins TRBV30 and TRBJ1-1; tentative D call: TRBD1 (5 bases). The CDR3 totals 14 residues. V lost 8 bases and J lost 2, with 18 bases in between. The germline V gene has CDR1 GTSNPN and CDR2 SVGIG (reference sequence). The CDR3 bases are TGTGCCGGTTTTCGCCGGGGGGGAAACACTGAAGCTTTCTTT. It encodes CAGFRRGGNTEAFF.

The chain couples TRBV9 to TRBJ1-6; no reliable D call. Germline CDR1 reads SGDLS; CDR2 reads YYNGEE. With 6 bases removed from V and 5 bases from J, the gap between germline ends came to 15 bases. This CDR3 comprises 15 residues. CDR3 region: CASTQGSANNSPLHF. The CDR3 region has the DNA TGTGCCAGCACCCAAGGGTCAGCTAATAATTCACCCCTCCACTTT.

The sample holds one count of this clone. The gene calls are TRBV5-1 and TRBJ2-3; TRBD1 aligns across 7 bases. After removal of 7 bases from V and 2 bases from J, the junction contained 13 bases not matched to a gene. This CDR3 region has 16 residues. Germline lookup yields CDR1 SGHRS and CDR2 YFSETQ. CDR3 in amino acids: CASREGANIFTDTQYF. In DNA, the CDR3 is TGCGCCAGCCGAGAGGGGGCGAACATCTTCACAGATACGCAGTATTTT.

J is TRBJ2-7 and V is TRBV27; 9 bases map to TRBD2. Unmatched junction bases numbered 10, after V lost 6 bases and J lost 4 bases. Germline CDR1 and CDR2: MNHEY and SMNVEV (reference sequence). The CDR3 is 15 residues long. The DNA for the CDR3 is TGTGCCAGCAGCTATACCTCGACTAGCGGATACGAGCAGTACTTC. It codes for CASSYTSTSGYEQYF.

This clone was detected only once. The chain links TRBV7-9 to TRBJ2-2; D is unclear. V shed 5 bases and J shed 1 base, with 8 bases lying between them. Germline CDR1 reads SEHNR; CDR2 reads FQNEAQ (reference sequence). The CDR3 runs to 14 residues. The CDR3 bases are TGTGCCAGCAGCCCAGCAAGGAACACCGGGGAGCTGTTTTTT. This sequence encodes CASSPARNTGELFF. The complete variable domain, with remaining parts taken from reference TRBV7-9 and TRBJ2-2, reads DTGVSQNPRHKITKRGQNVTFRCDPISEHNRLYWYRQTLGQGPEFLTYFQNEAQLEKSRLLSDRFSAERPKGSFSTLEIQRTEQGDSAMYLCASSPARNTGELFFGEGSRLTVL.

This clone was detected only a few times. V gene TRBV18 combines with J gene TRBJ2-7, with a tentative D call TRBD1 (5 bases). Germline CDR1 is KGHSH and CDR2 is LQKENI. This CDR3 is built from 16 residues. The V end lost 3 bases, the J end lost 4 bases, and 19 bases lay between the germline ends. The CDR3 DNA reads as TGTGCCAGCTCACCCCTTGAGCCTCTTGGGGCGTACGAGCAGTACTTC. Its translation is CASSPLEPLGAYEQYF.

The CDR3 loop is CASSQGQVGYEQYF. DNA of the CDR3: TGCGCCAGCAGCCAAGGACAGGTCGGCTACGAGCAGTACTTC. V gene TRBV4-3 combines with J gene TRBJ2-7, with TRBD1 as a possible D gene (6 bases). Germline V gene sequence: CDR1 LGHNA, CDR2 YSLEER. The CDR3 sequence is 14 residues long. V lost 1 base and J lost 3, with 10 bases in between.

The rearrangement links TRBV4-3 to TRBJ1-2; 7 bases match TRBD1. The junction had 9 bases not matched to a gene; V was cut back by 1 base and J by 4 bases. The CDR3 sequence is 16 residues long. Germline V lookup: CDR1 LGHNA, CDR2 YSLEER. The CDR3 DNA reads as TGCGCCAGCAGCCAAGCTTGGGGACAGTCTTTCTATGGCTACACCTTC. Translated: CASSQAWGQSFYGYTF.

The chain uses TRBV5-6 and TRBJ1-1; D gene ambiguous. This CDR3 region has 14 residues. The germline V gene has CDR1 SGHDT and CDR2 YYEEEE. Trimming took 3 bases from V and 1 from J, leaving 10 bases between them. In nucleotides, the CDR3 is TGTGCCAGCAGCTACAGAAACAGGAACACTGAAGCTTTCTTT. Translating it yields CASSYRNRNTEAFF.

This chain joins TRBV2 and TRBJ2-5; D is unclear. V was shortened by 7 bases and J by 1 base, with 10 bases between the two germline ends. Germline V lookup: CDR1 SNHLY, CDR2 FYNNEI. CDR3 length: 13 amino acids. CDR3 nucleotide sequence: TGTGCCAGCAAAACCGGGTTCCAAGAGACCCAGTACTTC. This codes for CASKTGFQETQYF.